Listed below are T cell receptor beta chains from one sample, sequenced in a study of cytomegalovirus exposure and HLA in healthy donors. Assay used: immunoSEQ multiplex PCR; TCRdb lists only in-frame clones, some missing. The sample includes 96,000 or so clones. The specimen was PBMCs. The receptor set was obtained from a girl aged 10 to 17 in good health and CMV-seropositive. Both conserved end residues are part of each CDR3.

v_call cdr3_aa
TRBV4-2 CASSQVGTGGAGANVLTF
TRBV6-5 CASGNVQQDGYTF
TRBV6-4 CASSTSPNSPLHF
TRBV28 CASSLGLAHTGELFF
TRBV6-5 CASSFASGFSNQPQHF
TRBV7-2 CASSLWGLAEETQYF
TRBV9 CASSVSASSNQPQHF
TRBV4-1 CASSQDKGLDTEAFF
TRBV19 CASSIIGTGEDIQYF
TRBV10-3 CAIRIDRVGTEAFF
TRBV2 CASSERGGGGPEETQYF
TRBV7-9 CASSFAGTWETQYF
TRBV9 CASSTINGGADTDTQYF
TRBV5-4 CASSLKGQGSLNEKLFF
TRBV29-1 CSVAEMNTEAFF
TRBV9 CASSVDPLGYEQYF
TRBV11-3 CASSSGLVTDTQYF
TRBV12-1 CASSFLRTGELFF
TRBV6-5 CASIARTRRKYF